This is a list of T cell receptor beta chains from one sample in a study of Graves' ophthalmopathy and Graves' hyperthyroidism. TCRdb re-called the multiplex PCR reads with MiXCR, one entry per CDR3 protein. The sample contains over 650,000 distinct CDR3 sequences, more than 40% of which appear only once. The sequencing sample was made of peripheral blood. These TCRs come from an adult man with Graves' ophthalmopathy. The CDR3 runs from the conserved cysteine through the conserved F or W. A D gene is named only where the DNA matches it firmly. Clone size is shown for a subset of rows, as once, few, many or a class of expanded clone.

d_call	v_call	clone_size	cdr3_length	j_call	cdr3_aa	cdr3_nt
NA	TRBV18	many	13	TRBJ1-1	CASSQGADTEAFF	TGTGCCAGCAGCCAGGGCGCGGACACTGAAGCTTTCTTT
NA	TRBV29-1	NA	12	TRBJ2-5	CSVEDMGDAQYF	TGCAGCGTTGAAGATATGGGGGACGCCCAGTACTTC
NA	TRBV30	few	14	TRBJ1-1	CAWSFDSENTEAFF	TGTGCCTGGAGTTTTGACTCTGAGAACACTGAAGCTTTCTTT
NA	TRBV7-2	many	16	TRBJ2-6	CASSLGQGIGANVLTF	TGTGCCAGCAGCTTAGGGCAGGGGATTGGGGCCAACGTCCTGACTTTC
NA	TRBV5-1	many	15	TRBJ2-6	CASSPGISGANVLTF	TGCGCCAGCAGCCCAGGTATCTCTGGGGCCAACGTCCTGACTTTC
NA	TRBV12-3/TRBV12-4	NA	17	TRBJ2-5	CASSLIWGYKTKETQYF	TGTGCCAGCAGTTTAATTTGGGGCTACAAAACTAAAGAGACCCAGTACTTC
NA	TRBV12-3/TRBV12-4	many	15	TRBJ1-3	CASTPDGVSGNTIYF	TGTGCCAGCACCCCCGATGGGGTCTCTGGAAACACCATATATTTT
NA	TRBV29-1	many	13	TRBJ1-2	CSVGEGGNYGYTF	TGCAGCGTTGGGGAGGGAGGTAACTATGGCTACACCTTC
TRBD2	TRBV7-9	few	22	TRBJ2-5	CASSLARPGQGTSGRLIETQYF	TGTGCCAGCAGCTTAGCGAGACCGGGACAAGGGACTAGCGGGAGATTGATTGAGACCCAGTACTTC
NA	TRBV5-6	NA	15	TRBJ2-7	CASSPPDSRYYEQYF	TGTGCCAGCAGCCCGCCGGACAGTCGATACTACGAGCAGTACTTC
TRBD1	TRBV4-2	NA	16	TRBJ1-3	CASSRLGTGSGNTIYF	TGTGCCAGCAGTCGTTTAGGGACAGGGTCTGGAAACACCATATATTTT
NA	TRBV20-1	few	12	TRBJ1-2	CSARGQTYGYTF	TGCAGTGCTAGGGGACAAACATATGGCTACACCTTC
NA	TRBV5-6	few	14	TRBJ2-7	CASSLGEGRYEQYF	TGTGCCAGCAGCTTGGGAGAGGGAAGGTACGAGCAGTACTTC
NA	TRBV12-3/TRBV12-4	many	14	TRBJ1-5	CASSLVGTGQPQHF	TGTGCCAGCAGTTTGGTCGGGACGGGTCAGCCCCAGCATTTT
NA	TRBV5-1	many	12	TRBJ1-1	CASSVPNTEAFF	TGCGCCAGCAGCGTCCCTAACACTGAAGCTTTCTTT
NA	TRBV6-1	NA	14	TRBJ1-5	CASSEVGAYQPQHF	TGTGCCAGCAGTGAGGTCGGGGCTTATCAGCCCCAGCATTTT
NA	TRBV19	many	14	TRBJ2-5	CASSEDSVRETQYF	TGTGCCAGTAGTGAGGACAGCGTCCGGGAGACCCAGTACTTC
NA	TRBV5-1	NA	15	TRBJ1-4	CASSLEAQALEKLFF	TGCGCCAGCAGCTTGGAAGCACAGGCGCTTGAAAAACTGTTTTTT
TRBD2	TRBV20-1	many	14	TRBJ2-5	CSARTSGRQETQYF	TGCAGTGCTAGAACTAGCGGGAGACAAGAGACCCAGTACTTC
NA	TRBV2	NA	16	TRBJ1-2	CASSEYRFGEGYGYTF	TGTGCCAGCAGTGAATACCGGTTCGGGGAGGGCTATGGCTACACCTTC
NA	TRBV5-1	many	14	TRBJ2-7	CASSTEQAIYEQYF	TGCGCCAGCAGCACCGAACAGGCGATCTACGAGCAGTACTTC
NA	TRBV19	many	13	TRBJ2-5	CASSIARGQTQYF	TGTGCCAGTAGTATCGCTAGGGGACAGACCCAGTACTTC
NA	TRBV19	NA	12	TRBJ1-4	CASSIEREKLFF	TGTGCCAGTAGTATAGAACGGGAAAAACTGTTTTTT
TRBD2	TRBV7-3	NA	16	TRBJ2-1	CASSFLTSPTYNEQFF	TGTGCCAGCAGCTTTCTGACTAGCCCCACCTACAATGAGCAGTTCTTC
NA	TRBV14	many	15	TRBJ2-6	CASSPDRSGANVLTF	TGTGCCAGCAGCCCGGACCGCTCTGGGGCCAACGTCCTGACTTTC
TRBD2	TRBV2	NA	15	TRBJ2-7	CATSAQTSSSYEQYF	TGTGCCACCAGTGCCCAGACTAGCAGCTCCTACGAGCAGTACTTC
NA	TRBV10-3	NA	14	TRBJ1-4	CAISEGGGEEKLFF	TGTGCCATCAGTGAGGGAGGGGGGGAAGAAAAACTGTTTTTT
TRBD2	TRBV5-5	many	16	TRBJ2-7	CASSPVPAGDFYEQYF	TGTGCCAGCAGCCCCGTACCAGCGGGAGATTTCTACGAGCAGTACTTC
TRBD1	TRBV20-1	many	14	TRBJ1-5	CSAREDREHQPQHF	TGCAGTGCTAGAGAAGACAGGGAACATCAGCCCCAGCATTTT
NA	TRBV29-1	many	11	TRBJ1-1	CNVLKRGEAFF	TGCAACGTCTTGAAGAGAGGTGAAGCTTTCTTT
NA	TRBV5-1	few	14	TRBJ2-5	CASRSSQQLGTQYF	TGCGCCAGCAGATCCTCGCAGCAGCTTGGGACCCAGTACTTC
NA	TRBV12-3/TRBV12-4	few	12	TRBJ2-7	CASSVGAYEQYF	TGTGCCAGCAGCGTGGGGGCCTACGAGCAGTACTTC